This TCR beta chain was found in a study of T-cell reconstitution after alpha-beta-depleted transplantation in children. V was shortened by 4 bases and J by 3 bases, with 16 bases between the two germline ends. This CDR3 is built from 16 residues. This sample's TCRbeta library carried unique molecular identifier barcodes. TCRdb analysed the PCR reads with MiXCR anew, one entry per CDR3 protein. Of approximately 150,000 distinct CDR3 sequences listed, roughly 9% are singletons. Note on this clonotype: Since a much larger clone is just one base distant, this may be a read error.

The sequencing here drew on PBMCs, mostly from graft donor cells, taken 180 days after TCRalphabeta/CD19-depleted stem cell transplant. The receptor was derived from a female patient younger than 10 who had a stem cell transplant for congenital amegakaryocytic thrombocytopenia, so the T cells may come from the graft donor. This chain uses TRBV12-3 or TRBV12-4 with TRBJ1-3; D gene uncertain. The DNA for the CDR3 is TGTGCCAGCAGTTCCCACCAGGCTAACCATGGAAACACCATATATTTT. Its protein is CASSSHQANHGNTIYF.